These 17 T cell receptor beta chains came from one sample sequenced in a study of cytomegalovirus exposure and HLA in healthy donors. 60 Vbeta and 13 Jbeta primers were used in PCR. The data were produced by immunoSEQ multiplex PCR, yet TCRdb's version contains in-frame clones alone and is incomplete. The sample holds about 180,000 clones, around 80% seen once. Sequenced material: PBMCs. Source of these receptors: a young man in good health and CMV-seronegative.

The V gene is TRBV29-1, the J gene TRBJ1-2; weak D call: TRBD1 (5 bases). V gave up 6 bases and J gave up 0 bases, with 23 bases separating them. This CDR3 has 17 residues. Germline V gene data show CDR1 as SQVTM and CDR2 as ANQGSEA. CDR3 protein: CSVPLGEGSRANYGYTF. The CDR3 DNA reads TGCAGCGTACCCCTAGGGGAAGGAAGCCGCGCTAACTATGGCTACACCTTC.

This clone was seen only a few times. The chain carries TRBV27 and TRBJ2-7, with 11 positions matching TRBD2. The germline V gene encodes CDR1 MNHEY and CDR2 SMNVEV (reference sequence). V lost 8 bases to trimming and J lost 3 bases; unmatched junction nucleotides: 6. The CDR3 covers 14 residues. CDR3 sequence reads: CASSKTSGNYEQYF. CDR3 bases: TGTGCCAGCTCCAAGACTAGCGGGAACTACGAGCAGTACTTC.

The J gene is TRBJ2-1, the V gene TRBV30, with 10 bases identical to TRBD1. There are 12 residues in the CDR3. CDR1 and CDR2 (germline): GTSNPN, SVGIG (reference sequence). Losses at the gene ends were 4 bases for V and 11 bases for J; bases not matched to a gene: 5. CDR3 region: CAWTSGQGKQFF. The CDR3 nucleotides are TGTGCCTGGACCTCGGGACAGGGGAAGCAGTTCTTC.

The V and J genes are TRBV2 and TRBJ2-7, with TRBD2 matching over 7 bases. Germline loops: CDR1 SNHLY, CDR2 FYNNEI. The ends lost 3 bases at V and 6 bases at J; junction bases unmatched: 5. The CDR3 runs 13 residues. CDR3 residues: CASSDGLAVEQYF. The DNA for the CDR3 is TGTGCCAGCAGTGACGGCCTAGCGGTCGAGCAGTACTTC.

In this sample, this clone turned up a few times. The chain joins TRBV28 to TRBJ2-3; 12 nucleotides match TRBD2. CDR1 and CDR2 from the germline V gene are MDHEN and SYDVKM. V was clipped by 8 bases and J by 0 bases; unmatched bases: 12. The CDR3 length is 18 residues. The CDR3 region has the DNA TGTGCCAGCCTAGCGGGGGGGCCCCCAGGGGCGAGCACAGATACGCAGTATTTT. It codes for CASLAGGPPGASTDTQYF. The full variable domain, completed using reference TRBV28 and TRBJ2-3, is DVKVTQSSRYLVKRTGEKVFLECVQDMDHENMFWYRQDPGLGLRLIYFSYDVKMKEKGDIPEGYSVSREKKERFSLILESASTNQTSMYLCASLAGGPPGASTDTQYFGPGTRLTVL.

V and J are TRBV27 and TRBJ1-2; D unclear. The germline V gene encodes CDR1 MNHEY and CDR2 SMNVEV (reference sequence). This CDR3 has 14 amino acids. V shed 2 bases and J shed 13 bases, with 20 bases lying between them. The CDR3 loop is CASSLGLGGVDVTF. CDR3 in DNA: TGTGCCAGCAGTTTAGGACTGGGAGGCGTCGATGTCACCTTC.

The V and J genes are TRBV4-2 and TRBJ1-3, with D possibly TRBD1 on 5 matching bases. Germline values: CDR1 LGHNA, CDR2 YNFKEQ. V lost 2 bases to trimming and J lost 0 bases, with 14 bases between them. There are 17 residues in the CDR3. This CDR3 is CASSQHQGGISGNTIYF. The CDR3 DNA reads TGTGCCAGCAGCCAACACCAGGGAGGGATCTCTGGAAACACCATATATTTT.

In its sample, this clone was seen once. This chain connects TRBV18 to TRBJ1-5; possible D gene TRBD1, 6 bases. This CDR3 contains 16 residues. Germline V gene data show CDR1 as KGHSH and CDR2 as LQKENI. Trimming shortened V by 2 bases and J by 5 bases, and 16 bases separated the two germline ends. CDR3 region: CASSPEVSRGDQPQHF. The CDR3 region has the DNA TGTGCCAGCTCACCAGAAGTAAGCAGGGGTGATCAGCCCCAGCATTTT. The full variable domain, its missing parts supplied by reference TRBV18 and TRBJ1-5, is NAGVMQNPRHLVRRRGQEARLRCSPMKGHSHVYWYRQLPEEGLKFMVYLQKENIIDESGMPKERFSAEFPKEGPSILRIQQVVRGDSAAYFCASSPEVSRGDQPQHFGDGTRLSIL.

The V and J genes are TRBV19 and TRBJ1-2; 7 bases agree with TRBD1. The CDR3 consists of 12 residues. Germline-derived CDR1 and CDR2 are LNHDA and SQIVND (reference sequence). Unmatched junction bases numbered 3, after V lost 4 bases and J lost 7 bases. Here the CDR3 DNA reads TGTGCCAGTAGTACAAACAGGGGTGGCTACACCTTC. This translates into CASSTNRGGYTF.

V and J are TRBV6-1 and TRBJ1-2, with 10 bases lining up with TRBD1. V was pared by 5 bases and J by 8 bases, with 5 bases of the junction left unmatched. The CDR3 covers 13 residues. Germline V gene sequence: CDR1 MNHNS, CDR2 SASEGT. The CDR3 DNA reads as TGTGCCAGCAGTTCGGGACAGGGGTACGGCTACACCTTC. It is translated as CASSSGQGYGYTF.

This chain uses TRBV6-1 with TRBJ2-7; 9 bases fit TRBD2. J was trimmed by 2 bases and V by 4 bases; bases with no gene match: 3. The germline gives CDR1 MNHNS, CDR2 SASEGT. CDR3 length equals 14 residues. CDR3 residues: CASSATSGAYEQYF. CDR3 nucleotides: TGTGCCAGCAGTGCGACTAGCGGCGCCTACGAGCAGTACTTC.

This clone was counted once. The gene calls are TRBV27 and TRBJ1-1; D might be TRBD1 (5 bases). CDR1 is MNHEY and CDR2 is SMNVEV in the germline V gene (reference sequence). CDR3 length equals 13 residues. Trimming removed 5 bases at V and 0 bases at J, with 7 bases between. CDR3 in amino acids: CASSPTVNTEAFF. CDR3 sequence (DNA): TGTGCCAGCAGTCCGACAGTGAACACTGAAGCTTTCTTT.

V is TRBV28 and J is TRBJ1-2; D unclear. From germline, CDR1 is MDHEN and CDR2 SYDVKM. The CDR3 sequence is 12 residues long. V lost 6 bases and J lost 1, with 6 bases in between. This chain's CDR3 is CASRRVNYGYTF. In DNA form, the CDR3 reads TGTGCCAGCAGGAGGGTTAACTATGGCTACACCTTC.

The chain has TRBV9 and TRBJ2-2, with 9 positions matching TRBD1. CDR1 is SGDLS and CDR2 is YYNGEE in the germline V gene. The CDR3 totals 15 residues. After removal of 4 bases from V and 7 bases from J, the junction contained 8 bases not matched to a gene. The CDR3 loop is CASSPGTGKIGELFF. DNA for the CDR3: TGTGCCAGCAGCCCCGGGACAGGGAAGATCGGGGAGCTGTTTTTT.

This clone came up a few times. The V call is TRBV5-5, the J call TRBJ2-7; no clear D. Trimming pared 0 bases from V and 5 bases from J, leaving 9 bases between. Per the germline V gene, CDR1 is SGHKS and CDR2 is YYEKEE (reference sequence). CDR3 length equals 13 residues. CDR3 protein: CASSLGQVHEQYF. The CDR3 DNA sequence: TGTGCCAGCAGCTTGGGGCAGGTCCACGAGCAGTACTTC.

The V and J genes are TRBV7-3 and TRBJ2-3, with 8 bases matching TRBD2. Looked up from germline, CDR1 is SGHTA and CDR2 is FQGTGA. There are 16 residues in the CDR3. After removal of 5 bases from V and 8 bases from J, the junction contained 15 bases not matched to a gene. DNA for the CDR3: TGTGCCAGCAGCCTCAGGGGAGCGGGAGCCGCCGGTACGCAGTATTTT. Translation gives CASSLRGAGAAGTQYF.

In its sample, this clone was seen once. The CDR3 DNA reads as TGCGCCAGCAGGGGCGGGACTAGCGGGAGTCGGGGAGAGACCCAGTACTTC. As protein: CASRGGTSGSRGETQYF. The chain joins TRBV10-2 to TRBJ2-5; TRBD2 agrees at 14 bases. Germline V lookup: CDR1 WSHSY, CDR2 SAAADI. This CDR3 is 17 amino acids long. The trim removed 6 bases at V and 4 bases at J, leaving 10 bases unmatched.